This TCR beta chain comes out of a study of blood T cell repertoires in COVID-19. Sequencing used immunoSEQ multiplex PCR; TCRdb keeps in-frame clones, though not all of them. This sample carries some 120,000 clones, more than 75% of them seen once, and the ten largest clones take about 18%. In germline, CDR1 is SGHRS, CDR2 YFSETQ. J gave up 5 bases and V 2 bases, and 4 bases lay outside the gene matches. The CDR3 is made up of 15 amino acids. This clone was detected only once. This TCR came from a woman aged 45-65 years who had recovered from COVID-19. This sequence joins TRBV5-1 and TRBJ2-5; 12 nucleotides line up with TRBD2. Sequencing was performed on peripheral blood. CDR3 bases: TGCGCCAGCAGCTTACTAGCGGGAGGCGGGGAGACCCAGTACTTC. Translated: CASSLLAGGGETQYF.